This T cell receptor (beta chain) emerged from a study of cytomegalovirus exposure and HLA in healthy donors. The study, taken as a whole, reports: TCR beta V- and J-gene trimming was later associated with a missense DCLRE1C variant.

V gave up 6 bases and J gave up 4 bases; unmatched junction bases: 11. The CDR3 runs to 16 residues. Germline V gene data show CDR1 as MNHNY and CDR2 as SVGAGI (reference sequence). In the PCR, 60 Vbeta and 13 Jbeta primers were used. Produced via immunoSEQ multiplex PCR; TCRdb's table is partial and in-frame only. The table lists over 200,000 clones, 70% of them singletons. In regard to this clone: Its antigen is unidentified.

This chain joins TRBV6-6 and TRBJ2-2; TRBD2 matches 7 bases. This sequence was found in a man between 40 and 49 years old in good health and CMV-seropositive. The sequencing input was PBMCs. As DNA, the CDR3 is TGTGCCAGCAGCCCTGGACTAGTTCCGGCCACCGGGGAGCTGTTTTTT. Residues: CASSPGLVPATGELFF.